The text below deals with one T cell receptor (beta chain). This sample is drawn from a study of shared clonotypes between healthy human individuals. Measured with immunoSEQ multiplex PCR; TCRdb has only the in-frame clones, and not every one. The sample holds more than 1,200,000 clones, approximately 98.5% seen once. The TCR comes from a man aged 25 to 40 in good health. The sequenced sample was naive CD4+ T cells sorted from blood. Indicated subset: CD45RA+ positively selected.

This CDR3 reads CASSSKREGRADTQYF. The CDR3 DNA follows: TGTGCCAGCAGCTCCAAGCGGGAGGGCCGGGCAGATACGCAGTATTTT. J is TRBJ2-3 and V is TRBV5-4, with 10 bases lining up with TRBD2. This CDR3 spans 16 amino acids. J gave up 4 bases and V 3 bases, and 8 bases lay outside the gene matches. Germline loops: CDR1 SGHNT, CDR2 YYREEE (reference sequence).